The rows below give T cell receptor beta chains drawn from one sample of a study of T cell changes during pregnancy in multiple sclerosis. The repertoire was sequenced with immunoSEQ multiplex PCR; TCRdb's copy has only in-frame clones and lacks some. The table has 45,000 to 55,000 clones, roughly 90% seen once. Sequenced here: CD4+ T cells from peripheral blood mononuclear cells, sampled after pregnancy. These receptor sequences come from a female donor in good health, enrolled as a control in a pregnancy study. CDR3s include the opening cysteine and the closing phenylalanine or tryptophan. The order of the fields is V gene, D gene, clone size, J gene, CDR3 DNA, CDR3 protein. D genes are given only for firm matches. Expanded clones are given a class, and other clones once, few, many or no size at all.

TRBV28	.	.	TRBJ1-2	TGTGCCAGCAGACCGGGACACAACTATGGCTACACCTTC	CASRPGHNYGYTF
TRBV4-1	.	.	TRBJ1-2	TGCGCCAGCAGGGACTTAAACTATGGCTACACCTTC	CASRDLNYGYTF
TRBV28	.	.	TRBJ1-1	TGTGCCAGCAGTCCCCACGGGAACACTGAAGCTTTCTTT	CASSPHGNTEAFF
TRBV19	TRBD1	.	TRBJ2-7	TGTGCCAGTAGTATAAAGGACAGGGACTCCTACGAGCAGTACTTC	CASSIKDRDSYEQYF
TRBV4-1	.	.	TRBJ1-1	TGCGCCAGCAGCCAAGATCGGGGGGTCACTGAAGCTTTCTTT	CASSQDRGVTEAFF
TRBV11-1	.	.	TRBJ1-5	TGTGCCAGCAGCCTGGGGCGGGGGCCCAATCAGCCCCAGCATTTT	CASSLGRGPNQPQHF
TRBV7-8	.	.	TRBJ1-2	TGTGCCAGCAGCTTAGCGAACAGGGCCTATGGCTACACCTTC	CASSLANRAYGYTF
TRBV9	.	.	TRBJ2-5	TGTGCCAGCAGCGTAGGCCGGACAGTAGGAGGAGAGACCCAGTACTTC	CASSVGRTVGGETQYF
TRBV2	TRBD2	.	TRBJ2-3	TGTGCCAGCAGTGGGCTAGCGGGGGGCCTTCAGTATTTT	CASSGLAGGLQYF
TRBV6-5	TRBD1	.	TRBJ2-3	TGTGCCAGCAGCCTAACAGGGGCCTCCACAGATACGCAGTATTTT	CASSLTGASTDTQYF
TRBV5-1	.	.	TRBJ1-1	TGCGCCAGCAGCTTGGCCCCGGCGGGTATGAACACTGAAGCTTTCTTT	CASSLAPAGMNTEAFF
TRBV7-2	TRBD2	.	TRBJ2-1	TGTGCCAGCAGCCAACTGGGGACTAGCGGGGTCAGCTCCTACAATGAGCAGTTCTTC	CASSQLGTSGVSSYNEQFF
TRBV7-2	.	.	TRBJ2-3	TGTGCCAGCAGCTTGTCGGGGTCAGATACGCAGTATTTT	CASSLSGSDTQYF
TRBV6-5	.	once	TRBJ2-2	TGTGCCAGCAGGCCCGGGACTTTAAACACCGGGGAGCTGTTTTTT	CASRPGTLNTGELFF
TRBV2	.	.	TRBJ1-1	TGTGCCAGCAGTACCTGGACAGCCCTGAACACTGAAGCTTTCTTT	CASSTWTALNTEAFF
TRBV7-2	.	.	TRBJ1-3	TGTGCCAGCAGCTTAGTCCGAGCTTCAAGTTCGAACACCATATATTTT	CASSLVRASSSNTIYF
TRBV5-1	TRBD1	.	TRBJ1-4	TGCGCCAGCAGCGGATACGGACAGGGGAATGAAAAACTGTTTTTT	CASSGYGQGNEKLFF
TRBV28	.	.	TRBJ2-6	TGTGCCAGCAGCAAACATCTCCCTGGGGCCAACGTCCTGACTTTC	CASSKHLPGANVLTF
TRBV2	.	.	TRBJ2-7	TGTGCCAGCAGTGAAAGAGGGGGGGGCGAGCAGTACTTC	CASSERGGGEQYF
TRBV4-1	.	.	TRBJ2-5	TGCGCCAGCAGCCAAACTAGGGGGGAGACCCAGTACTTC	CASSQTRGETQYF
TRBV7-2	.	.	TRBJ1-2	TGTGCCAGCAGCTTAGCGATGGGGGGAGCCTCTGGCTACACCTTC	CASSLAMGGASGYTF
TRBV4-3	.	once	TRBJ2-3	TGCGCCAGCAGCCAAGTTCCAGTACAGGGAGATACGCAGTATTTT	CASSQVPVQGDTQYF
TRBV5-5	TRBD1	.	TRBJ1-5	TGTGCCAGCAGCGTAAGGACAGGGAGCAATCAGCCCCAGCATTTT	CASSVRTGSNQPQHF
TRBV5-6	TRBD1	.	TRBJ1-2	TGTGCCAGCGTGGCCACAGGGGGATTAAACTATGGCTACACCTTC	CASVATGGLNYGYTF
TRBV12-5	.	.	TRBJ1-1	TGTGCTAGTGGACCCTATAGAGGACGGGGAAAGATCGCTGAAGCTTTCTTT	CASGPYRGRGKIAEAFF
TRBV28	.	once	TRBJ1-2	TGTGCCAGCAGTCCAGACCCCAGGCGTGGCTACACCTTC	CASSPDPRRGYTF
TRBV29-1	.	.	TRBJ2-5	TGCAGCGTTGGGGTCATGGGGTCTCGGGGGGAGACCCAGTACTTC	CSVGVMGSRGETQYF
TRBV7-3	.	.	TRBJ1-2	TGTGCCAGCAGCCTACAGACGAACTATGGCTACACCTTC	CASSLQTNYGYTF
TRBV5-6	TRBD1	.	TRBJ2-1	TGTGCCAGCAGCTTGTGGGACAGGAGGCAGTTCTTC	CASSLWDRRQFF
TRBV10-3	TRBD1	once	TRBJ2-1	TGTGCCATCAGTGAGCTCCCGGGACAGAGGCAGTTCTTC	CAISELPGQRQFF
TRBV2	.	.	TRBJ1-4	TGTGCCAGCAGCCGACCTTGGGACATCCATGAAAAGTTGTTTTTT	CASSRPWDIHEKLFF
TRBV20-1	.	.	TRBJ1-1	TGCAGTGCGGGGCAGAACACTGAAGCTTTCTTT	CSAGQNTEAFF
TRBV11-2	TRBD1	.	TRBJ2-3	TGTGCCAGCAGCTTAGGCCGACAGGGCAGCACAGATACGCAGTATTTT	CASSLGRQGSTDTQYF
TRBV28	.	.	TRBJ1-2	TGTGCCAGCATGGAGGGGCCCGGCGGGTCCTATGGCTACACCTTC	CASMEGPGGSYGYTF
TRBV7-9	.	.	TRBJ2-7	TGTGCCAGCAGCTTAAAGGAACGGGGGAGATCCGACTACGAGCAGTACTTC	CASSLKERGRSDYEQYF
TRBV28	TRBD1	.	TRBJ1-6	TGTGCCAGCAGTGCCCCTAGGGACAGCAGCTCCTATAATTCACCCCTCCACTTT	CASSAPRDSSSYNSPLHF
TRBV5-6	TRBD2	.	TRBJ2-7	TGTGCCAGCAGGCCGGGGGGGGGTCACGAGCAGTACTTC	CASRPGGGHEQYF
TRBV10-3	TRBD1	.	TRBJ1-5	TGTGCCACACGACAGGGGGGCAATCAGCCCCAGCATTTT	CATRQGGNQPQHF
TRBV6-5	.	.	TRBJ2-1	TGTGCCAGCAGCCGGAACCGGCAAGCGGTGAATGAGCAGTTCTTC	CASSRNRQAVNEQFF
TRBV30	TRBD2	.	TRBJ2-3	TGTGCCCGCGGGACTAGTGGGACAGATACGCAGTATTTT	CARGTSGTDTQYF
TRBV7-2	TRBD2	.	TRBJ2-2	TGTGCCAGCAGCCTCAAATCGGGAGGGGGAACGAACACCGGGGAGCTGTTTTTT	CASSLKSGGGTNTGELFF
TRBV19	TRBD1	once	TRBJ1-4	TGTGCCAGTCTACCCCTGGACAGGGGTGGGGAAAAACTGTTTTTT	CASLPLDRGGEKLFF
TRBV4-1	TRBD2	.	TRBJ2-7	TGCGCCAGCAGCCAAGCCTCAGGGGGGACTAGCGGGGGAAAGCAGTACTTC	CASSQASGGTSGGKQYF
TRBV28	.	.	TRBJ2-3	TGTGCCAGCAGGGGCTACACAGATACGCAGTATTTT	CASRGYTDTQYF
TRBV7-6	.	once	TRBJ1-6	TGTGCCAGCAGCTTAGAAATTAGGAGTTCACCCCTCCACTTT	CASSLEIRSSPLHF
TRBV10-3	.	once	TRBJ1-5	TGTGCCATCAGTGAAACCGGTAGGACGGCGGGTCAGCCCCAGCATTTT	CAISETGRTAGQPQHF
TRBV7-8	TRBD1	.	TRBJ1-5	TGTGCCAGCAGCTCCAAGGACAGGGCTTATAGCAATCAGCCCCAGCATTTT	CASSSKDRAYSNQPQHF
TRBV6-1	TRBD1	.	TRBJ2-2	TGTGCCAGCAGTGAGAGGGGGCAGATCACCGGGGAGCTGTTTTTT	CASSERGQITGELFF
TRBV7-6	TRBD1	.	TRBJ2-1	TGTGCCAGCAGCCAGGGACAGGGGAAGTACAATGAGCAGTTCTTC	CASSQGQGKYNEQFF
TRBV5-1	TRBD1	.	TRBJ1-4	TGCGCCAGCAGCTTCGGACAGGGAACAGGGTTTGCAACTAATGAAAAACTGTTTTTT	CASSFGQGTGFATNEKLFF
TRBV28	TRBD1	.	TRBJ1-2	TGTGCCAGCAGGTCTACCGGGACAGGGGGTGACTATGGCTACACCTTC	CASRSTGTGGDYGYTF
TRBV28	TRBD1	.	TRBJ2-2	TGTGCCAGCAGTCCTCGGGACAGACAGACCGGGGAGCTGTTTTTT	CASSPRDRQTGELFF
TRBV7-6	.	.	TRBJ2-2	TGTGCCAGCAGCTTTTTCGAGGGGGGGCCGGTCACCGGGGAGCTGTTTTTT	CASSFFEGGPVTGELFF
TRBV2	.	once	TRBJ1-2	TGTGCCAGCAGTGAAGGGCAGGGACTGTTTTTCGGAGGCTACACCTTC	CASSEGQGLFFGGYTF